This T cell receptor (beta chain) originates from a study of T cells in localized non-small cell lung cancer. The CDR3 spans 14 residues. Trimming stripped 4 bases from V and 2 bases from J, with 12 bases between. Germline-derived CDR1 and CDR2 are SGHRS and YFSETQ. Clones were sequenced by immunoSEQ multiplex PCR, and TCRdb holds only the in-frame ones, with some missing. The table records fewer than 25,000 clones, approximately 90% of them present only once. The chain has TRBV5-1 and TRBJ2-5, with D tentatively TRBD2 (6 bases). The starting material was peripheral blood, obtained before any cancer treatment. The source of this sequence is a woman aged 40-75 years with stage I lung adenocarcinoma. This CDR3 reads CASSTGSYQETQYF. Here the CDR3 DNA reads TGCGCCAGCAGCACCGGGAGTTATCAAGAGACCCAGTACTTC.